The entry below describes one T cell receptor (beta chain). What it recognizes is unknown. Template switching added a universal primer site; cDNA carried unique molecular identifiers. TCRdb ran MiXCR on the 5' RACE reads and lists one entry per CDR3 protein. The data contain some 1,600,000 distinct CDR3 sequences, around 29% of them seen just once; the ten biggest clones take up about 0.27%. This record belongs to a study of identical twins. Study results and caveats: Shared out-of-frame alpha sequences (those common to twins) showed excess low generation probability.

V dropped 1 base and J dropped 0; count of bases not matched to a gene: 6. The germline gives CDR1 SGHTA, CDR2 FQGNSA. The CDR3 runs to 18 residues. The sample was cord blood. This TCR was recovered from a newborn girl in good health. V is TRBV7-2 and J is TRBJ2-1, with 10 bases matching TRBD2. The CDR3 here is CASSLVASGGSSYNEQFF. The CDR3 DNA reads TGTGCCAGCAGCTTAGTGGCTAGCGGGGGCAGCTCCTACAATGAGCAGTTCTTC. The full variable domain, in which reference TRBV7-2 and TRBJ2-1 provide the parts outside the CDR3, is GAGVSQSPSNKVTEKGKDVELRCDPISGHTALYWYRQSLGQGLEFLIYFQGNSAPDKSGLPSDRFSAERTGGSVSTLTIQRTQQEDSAVYLCASSLVASGGSSYNEQFFGPGTRLTVL.